This T cell receptor (beta chain) was sequenced for a study of T-cell memory formation after mild COVID-19. 5'RACE with constant-segment primers yielded barcoded, UMI-tagged TCR alpha and TCR beta cDNA libraries. TCRdb processed the 5' RACE reads anew with MiXCR; each CDR3 protein has one entry. The sample has 470,000 or so distinct CDR3 sequences, roughly 23% seen once. Germline V gives CDR1 SGDLS, CDR2 YYNGEE. The CDR3 is 16 residues long. Deletions cut 0 bases from V and 5 bases from J, with 18 bases between. Overall study findings and caveats: Detection of some responders pre-infection suggested pre-existing cross-reactive memory T cells participated.

On this clonotype: The antigen is unknown.

The V call is TRBV9, the J call TRBJ2-7; no clear D gene. The sample consisted of PBMCs or a T cell subset sorted from them (not recorded which). The TCR comes from an adult woman who had mild COVID-19 (a few samples of this study predate the infection). Cell type and time point are not known. DNA for the CDR3: TGTGCCAGCAGCGTAGCCCCTAAAGGTGGGAAGAACGAGCAGTACTTC. It translates to CASSVAPKGGKNEQYF.